Reported below is one T cell receptor beta chain. What it binds is not known. Trimming stripped 11 bases from V and 0 bases from J, with 19 bases between. This CDR3 spans 15 amino acids. The data originate from a study of T cell responses to AZD1222 COVID-19 vaccine. Findings of the study overall: The number of AZD1222 recipients seropositive at baseline was only five to seven.

Clones were read by immunoSEQ multiplex PCR, and TCRdb kept only the in-frame ones, dropping some. Among approximately 17,000 clones listed, 60% to 85% were seen once. The V and J genes are TRBV23-1 and TRBJ1-2; D call uncertain. TRBV23-1 carries the ORF label, with uncertain function. This TCR was sampled from an adult who received the AZD1222 COVID-19 vaccine. The sequences come from peripheral blood, collected 28 days after the second AZD1222 dose. The CDR3 sequence is CAPVRSRRANYGYTF. Here the CDR3 DNA reads TGCGCCCCAGTAAGATCGAGGCGTGCTAACTATGGCTACACCTTC.